This T cell receptor (beta chain) was retrieved from a study of cytomegalovirus exposure and HLA in healthy donors. Study-wide background: The 100 million to 140 million unique TCR beta sequences, from roughly 180 million T cells, were found by an earlier analysis.

Germline CDR1 reads MDHEN; CDR2 reads SYDVKM. With V trimmed by 5 bases and J by 11 bases, 11 bases remained unmatched. This CDR3 comprises 15 residues. The primer mix had 60 Vbeta and 13 Jbeta primers. Repertoires were generated with immunoSEQ multiplex PCR, while TCRdb's copy carries only in-frame clones and drops some. The repertoire holds roughly 50,000 clones, with 70% to 75% as singletons. This chain connects TRBV28 to TRBJ1-4, with 10 bases aligning to TRBD1. The material sequenced was PBMCs. The receptor comes from a man aged 25-45 years in good health and CMV-seropositive. Here the CDR3 reads CASSPGDRGRRKLFF. The DNA of the CDR3 is TGTGCCAGCAGTCCCGGTGACAGGGGGCGGCGGAAACTGTTTTTT.